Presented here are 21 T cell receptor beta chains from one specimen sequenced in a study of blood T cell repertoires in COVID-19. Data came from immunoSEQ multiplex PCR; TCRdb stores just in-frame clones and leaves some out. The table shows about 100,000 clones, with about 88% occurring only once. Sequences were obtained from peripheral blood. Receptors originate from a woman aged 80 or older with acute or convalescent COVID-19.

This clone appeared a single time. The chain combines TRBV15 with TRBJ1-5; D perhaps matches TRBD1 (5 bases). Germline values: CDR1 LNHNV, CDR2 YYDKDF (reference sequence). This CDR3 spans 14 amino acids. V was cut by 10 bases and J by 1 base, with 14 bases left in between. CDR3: CAISGDGSNQPQHF. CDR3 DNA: TGTGCCATCTCGGGGGATGGAAGCAATCAGCCCCAGCATTTT.

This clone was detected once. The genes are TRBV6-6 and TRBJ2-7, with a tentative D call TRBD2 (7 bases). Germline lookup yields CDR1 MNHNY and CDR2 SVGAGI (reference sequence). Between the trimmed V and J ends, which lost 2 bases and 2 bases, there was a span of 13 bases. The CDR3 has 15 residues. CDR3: CASSYNVGGPYEQYF. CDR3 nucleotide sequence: TGTGCCAGCAGTTACAATGTGGGGGGGCCCTACGAGCAGTACTTC.

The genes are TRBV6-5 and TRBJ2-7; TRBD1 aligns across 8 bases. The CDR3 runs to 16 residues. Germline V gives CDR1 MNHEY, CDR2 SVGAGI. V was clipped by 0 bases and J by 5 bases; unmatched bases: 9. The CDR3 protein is CASSYSMGRGLDEQYF. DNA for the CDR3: TGTGCCAGCAGTTACTCGATGGGCAGGGGGCTGGACGAGCAGTACTTC.

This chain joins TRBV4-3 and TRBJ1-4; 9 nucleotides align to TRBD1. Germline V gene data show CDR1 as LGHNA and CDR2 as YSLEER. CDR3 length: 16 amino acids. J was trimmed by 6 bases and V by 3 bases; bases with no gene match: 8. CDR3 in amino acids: CASSHEQGAVDEKLFF. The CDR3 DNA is TGCGCCAGCAGCCACGAACAGGGGGCTGTCGATGAAAAACTGTTTTTT.

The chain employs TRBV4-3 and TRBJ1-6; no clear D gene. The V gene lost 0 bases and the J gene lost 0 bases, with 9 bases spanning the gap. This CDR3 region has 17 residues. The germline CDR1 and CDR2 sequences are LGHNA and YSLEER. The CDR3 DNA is TGCGCCAGCAGCCAAGATGGACTGAGCTCCTATAATTCACCCCTCCACTTT. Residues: CASSQDGLSSYNSPLHF.

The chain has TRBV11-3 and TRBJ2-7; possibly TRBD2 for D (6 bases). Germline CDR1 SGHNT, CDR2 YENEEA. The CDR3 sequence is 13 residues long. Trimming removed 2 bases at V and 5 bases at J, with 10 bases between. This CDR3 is CASSLRRGDEQYF. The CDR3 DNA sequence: TGTGCCAGCAGCTTAAGGCGGGGCGACGAGCAGTACTTC.

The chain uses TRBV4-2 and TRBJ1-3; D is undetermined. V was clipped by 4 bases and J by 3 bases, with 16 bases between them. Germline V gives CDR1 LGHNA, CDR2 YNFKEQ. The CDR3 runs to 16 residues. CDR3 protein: CASSLADDIGGNTIYF. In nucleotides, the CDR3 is TGTGCCAGCAGCCTCGCCGATGACATCGGTGGAAACACCATATATTTT.

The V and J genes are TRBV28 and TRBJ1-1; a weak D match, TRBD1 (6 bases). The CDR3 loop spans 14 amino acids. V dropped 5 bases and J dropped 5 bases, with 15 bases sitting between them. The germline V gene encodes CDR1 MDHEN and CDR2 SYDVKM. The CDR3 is CASSSTGLLTEAFF. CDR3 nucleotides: TGTGCCAGCAGTAGTACAGGGTTGTTGACTGAAGCTTTCTTT.

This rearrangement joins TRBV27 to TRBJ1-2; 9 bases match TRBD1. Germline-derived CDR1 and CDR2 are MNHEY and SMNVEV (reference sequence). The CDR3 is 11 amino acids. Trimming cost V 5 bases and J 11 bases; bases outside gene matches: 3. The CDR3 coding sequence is TGTGCCAGCAGTCACAGGGGGCGGTACACCTTC. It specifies CASSHRGRYTF.

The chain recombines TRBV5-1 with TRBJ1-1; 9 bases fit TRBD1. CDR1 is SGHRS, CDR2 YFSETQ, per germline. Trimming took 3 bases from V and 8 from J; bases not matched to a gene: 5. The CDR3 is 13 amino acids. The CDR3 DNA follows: TGCGCCAGCAGCTCCCCGACAGGGGGGGAAGCTTTCTTT. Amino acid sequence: CASSSPTGGEAFF.

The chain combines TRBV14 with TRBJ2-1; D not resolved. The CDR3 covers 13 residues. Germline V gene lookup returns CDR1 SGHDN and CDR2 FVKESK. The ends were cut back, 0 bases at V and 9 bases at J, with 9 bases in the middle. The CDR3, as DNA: TGTGCCAGCAGCCAAGAGGCGGTTAGTGAGCAGTTCTTC. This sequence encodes CASSQEAVSEQFF.

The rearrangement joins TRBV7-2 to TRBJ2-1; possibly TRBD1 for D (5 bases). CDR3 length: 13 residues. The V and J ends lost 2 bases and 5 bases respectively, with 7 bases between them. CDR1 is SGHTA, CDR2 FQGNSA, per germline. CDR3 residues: CASSLRQNNEQFF. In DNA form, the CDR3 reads TGTGCCAGCAGCTTACGACAGAACAATGAGCAGTTCTTC.

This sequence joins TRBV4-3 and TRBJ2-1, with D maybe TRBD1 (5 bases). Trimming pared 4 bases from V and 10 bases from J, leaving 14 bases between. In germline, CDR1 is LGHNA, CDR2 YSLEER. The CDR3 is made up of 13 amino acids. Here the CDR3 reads CASSLQLKGEQFF. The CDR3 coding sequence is TGCGCCAGCAGCCTACAACTAAAGGGGGAGCAGTTCTTC.

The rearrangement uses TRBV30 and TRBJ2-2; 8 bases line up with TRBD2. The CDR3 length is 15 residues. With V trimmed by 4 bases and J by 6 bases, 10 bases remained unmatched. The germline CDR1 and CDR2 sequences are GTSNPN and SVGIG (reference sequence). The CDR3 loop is CAWTSGLGFSGELFF. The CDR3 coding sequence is TGTGCCTGGACGTCGGGACTAGGTTTTTCCGGGGAGCTGTTTTTT.

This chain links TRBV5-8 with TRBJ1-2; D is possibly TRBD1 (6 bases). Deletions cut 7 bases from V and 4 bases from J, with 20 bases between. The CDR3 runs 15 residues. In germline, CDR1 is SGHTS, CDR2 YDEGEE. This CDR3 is CASVTGQFGFYGYTF. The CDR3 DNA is TGTGCCAGCGTAACTGGACAGTTCGGGTTCTATGGCTACACCTTC. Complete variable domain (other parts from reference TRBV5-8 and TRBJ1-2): EAGVTQSPTHLIKTRGQQATLRCSPISGHTSVYWYQQALGLGLQFLLWYDEGEERNRGNFPPRFSGRQFPNYSSELNVNALELEDSALYLCASVTGQFGFYGYTFGSGTRLTVV.

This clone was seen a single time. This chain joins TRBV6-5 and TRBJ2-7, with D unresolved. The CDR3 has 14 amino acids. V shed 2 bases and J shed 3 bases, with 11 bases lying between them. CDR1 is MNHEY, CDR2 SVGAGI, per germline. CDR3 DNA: TGTGCCAGCAGTTACGGCGGCGCGAACTACGAGCAGTACTTC. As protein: CASSYGGANYEQYF.

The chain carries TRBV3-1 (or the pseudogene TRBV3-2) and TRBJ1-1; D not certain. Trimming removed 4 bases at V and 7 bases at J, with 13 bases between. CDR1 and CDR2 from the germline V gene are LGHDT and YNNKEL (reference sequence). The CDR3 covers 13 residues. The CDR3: CASSLLRQGEAFF. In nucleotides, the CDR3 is TGTGCCAGCAGCCTGCTTCGACAAGGTGAAGCTTTCTTT.

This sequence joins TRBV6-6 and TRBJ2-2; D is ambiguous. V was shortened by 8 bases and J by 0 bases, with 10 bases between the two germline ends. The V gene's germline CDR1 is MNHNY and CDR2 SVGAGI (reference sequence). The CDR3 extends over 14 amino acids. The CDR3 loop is CASFPTANTGELFF. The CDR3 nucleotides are TGTGCCAGCTTCCCCACAGCGAACACCGGGGAGCTGTTTTTT.

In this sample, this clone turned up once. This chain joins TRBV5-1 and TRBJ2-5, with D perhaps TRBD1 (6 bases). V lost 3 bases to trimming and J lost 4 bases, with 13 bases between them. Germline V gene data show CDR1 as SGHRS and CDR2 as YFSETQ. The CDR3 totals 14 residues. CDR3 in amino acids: CASSSHRVGETQYF. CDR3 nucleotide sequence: TGCGCCAGCAGCTCTCACAGGGTCGGAGAGACCCAGTACTTC.

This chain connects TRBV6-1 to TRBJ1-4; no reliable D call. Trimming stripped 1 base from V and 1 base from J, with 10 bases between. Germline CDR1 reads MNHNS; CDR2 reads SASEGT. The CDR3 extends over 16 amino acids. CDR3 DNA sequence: TGTGCCAGCAGTGAAGGGGCGGGGTTAACTAATGAAAAACTGTTTTTT. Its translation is CASSEGAGLTNEKLFF.

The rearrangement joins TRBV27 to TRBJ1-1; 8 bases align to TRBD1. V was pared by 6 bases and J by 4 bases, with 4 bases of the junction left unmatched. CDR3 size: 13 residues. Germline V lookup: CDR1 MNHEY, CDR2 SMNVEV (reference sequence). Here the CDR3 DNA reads TGTGCCAGCAGCGACAGGGGATCCACTGAAGCTTTCTTT. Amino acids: CASSDRGSTEAFF.